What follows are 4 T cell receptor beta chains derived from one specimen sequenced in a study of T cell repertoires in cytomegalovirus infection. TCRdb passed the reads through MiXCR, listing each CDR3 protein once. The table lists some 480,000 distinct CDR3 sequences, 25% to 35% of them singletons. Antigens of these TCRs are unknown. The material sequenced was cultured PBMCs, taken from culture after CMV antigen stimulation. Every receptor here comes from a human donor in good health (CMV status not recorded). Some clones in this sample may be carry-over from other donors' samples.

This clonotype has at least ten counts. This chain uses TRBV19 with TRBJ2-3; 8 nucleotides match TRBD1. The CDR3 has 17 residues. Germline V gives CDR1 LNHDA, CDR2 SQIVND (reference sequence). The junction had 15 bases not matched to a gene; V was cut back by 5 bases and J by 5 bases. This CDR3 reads CASSPQGARSPGDTQYF. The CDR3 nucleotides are TGTGCCAGTAGTCCCCAGGGGGCGCGGTCCCCAGGAGATACGCAGTATTTT.

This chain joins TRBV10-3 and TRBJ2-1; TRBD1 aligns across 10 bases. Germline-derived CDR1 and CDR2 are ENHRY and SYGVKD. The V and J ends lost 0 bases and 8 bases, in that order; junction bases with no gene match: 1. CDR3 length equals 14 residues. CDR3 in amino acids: CAISESDRGHEQFF. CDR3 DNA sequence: TGTGCCATCAGTGAGTCTGACAGGGGGCATGAGCAGTTCTTC.

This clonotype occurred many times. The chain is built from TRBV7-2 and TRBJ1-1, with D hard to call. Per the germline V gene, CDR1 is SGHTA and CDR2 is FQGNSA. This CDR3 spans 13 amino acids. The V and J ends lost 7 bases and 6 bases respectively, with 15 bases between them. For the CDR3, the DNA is TGTGCCAGCACCGTTCAATTTAAGGCTGAAGCTTTCTTT. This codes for CASTVQFKAEAFF.

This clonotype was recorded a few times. The chain's CDR3 is CASSSEGQGLSPLHF. The DNA of the CDR3 is TGTGCCAGCAGCTCGGAGGGACAGGGGCTTTCACCCCTCCACTTT. The chain links TRBV7-2 to TRBJ1-6, with TRBD1 matching over 10 bases. Looked up from germline, CDR1 is SGHTA and CDR2 is FQGNSA. V shed 4 bases, J shed 9 bases, and the junction held 6 bases outside the gene matches. This CDR3 is 15 amino acids long.